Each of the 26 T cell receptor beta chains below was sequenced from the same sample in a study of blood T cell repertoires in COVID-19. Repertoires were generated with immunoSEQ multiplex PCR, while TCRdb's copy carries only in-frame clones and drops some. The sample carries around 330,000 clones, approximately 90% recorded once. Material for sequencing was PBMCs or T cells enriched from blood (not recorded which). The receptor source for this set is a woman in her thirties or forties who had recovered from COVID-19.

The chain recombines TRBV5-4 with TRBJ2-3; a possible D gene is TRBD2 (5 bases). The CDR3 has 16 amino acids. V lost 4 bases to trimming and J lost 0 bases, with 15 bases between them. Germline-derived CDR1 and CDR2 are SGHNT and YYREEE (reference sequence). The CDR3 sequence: CASSPTVRTSTDTQYF. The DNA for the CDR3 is TGTGCCAGCAGCCCTACGGTGCGGACTAGCACAGATACGCAGTATTTT. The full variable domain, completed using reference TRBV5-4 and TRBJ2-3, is ETGVTQSPTHLIKTRGQQVTLRCSSQSGHNTVSWYQQALGQGPQFIFQYYREEENGRGNFPPRFSGLQFPNYSSELNVNALELDDSALYLCASSPTVRTSTDTQYFGPGTRLTVL.

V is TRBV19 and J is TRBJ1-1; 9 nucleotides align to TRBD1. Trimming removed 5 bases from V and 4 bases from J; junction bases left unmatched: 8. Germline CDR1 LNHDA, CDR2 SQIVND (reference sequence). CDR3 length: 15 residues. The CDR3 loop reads CASSPTWDRATEAFF. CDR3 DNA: TGTGCCAGTAGTCCGACGTGGGACAGGGCCACTGAAGCTTTCTTT.

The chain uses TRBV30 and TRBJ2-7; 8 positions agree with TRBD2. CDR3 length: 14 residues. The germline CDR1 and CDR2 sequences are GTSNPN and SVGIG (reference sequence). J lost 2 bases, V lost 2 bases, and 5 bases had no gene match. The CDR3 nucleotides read TGTGCCTGGAGTATGGTAGCGGGACCCTACGAGCAGTACTTC. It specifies CAWSMVAGPYEQYF. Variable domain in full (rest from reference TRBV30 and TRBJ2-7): SQTIHQWPATLVQPVGSPLSLECTVEGTSNPNLYWYRQAAGRGLQLLFYSVGIGQISSEVPQNLSASRPQDRQFILSSKKLLLSDSGFYLCAWSMVAGPYEQYFGPGTRLTVT.

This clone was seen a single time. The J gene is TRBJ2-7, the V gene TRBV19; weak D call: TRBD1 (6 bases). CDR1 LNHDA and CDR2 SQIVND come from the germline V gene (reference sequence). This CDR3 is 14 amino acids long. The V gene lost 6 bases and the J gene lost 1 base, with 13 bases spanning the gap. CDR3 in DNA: TGTGCCAGTAGCCGACAGGTGGATTCCTACGAGCAGTACTTC. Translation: CASSRQVDSYEQYF.

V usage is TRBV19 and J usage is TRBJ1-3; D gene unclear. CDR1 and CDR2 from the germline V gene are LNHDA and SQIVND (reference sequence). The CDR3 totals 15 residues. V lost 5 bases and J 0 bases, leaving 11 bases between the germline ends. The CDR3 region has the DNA TGTGCCAGTAGTTCCAATGGAGCCTCTGGAAACACCATATATTTT. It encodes CASSSNGASGNTIYF.

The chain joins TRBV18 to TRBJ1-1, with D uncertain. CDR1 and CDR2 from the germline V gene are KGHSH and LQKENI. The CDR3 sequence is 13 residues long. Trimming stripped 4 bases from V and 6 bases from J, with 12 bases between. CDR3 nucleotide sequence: TGTGCCAGCTCACAGGACTGGTCGGCTGAAGCTTTCTTT. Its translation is CASSQDWSAEAFF. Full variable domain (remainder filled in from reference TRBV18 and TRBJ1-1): NAGVMQNPRHLVRRRGQEARLRCSPMKGHSHVYWYRQLPEEGLKFMVYLQKENIIDESGMPKERFSAEFPKEGPSILRIQQVVRGDSAAYFCASSQDWSAEAFFGQGTRLTVV.

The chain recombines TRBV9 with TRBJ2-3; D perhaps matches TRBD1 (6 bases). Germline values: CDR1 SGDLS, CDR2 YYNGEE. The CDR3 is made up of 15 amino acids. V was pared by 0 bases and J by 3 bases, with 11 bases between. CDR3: CASSVGGRGTDTQYF. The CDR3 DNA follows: TGTGCCAGCAGCGTAGGCGGCAGGGGTACAGATACGCAGTATTTT. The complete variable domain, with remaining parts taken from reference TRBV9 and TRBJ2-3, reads DSGVTQTPKHLITATGQRVTLRCSPRSGDLSVYWYQQSLDQGLQFLIQYYNGEERAKGNILERFSAQQFPDLHSELNLSSLELGDSALYFCASSVGGRGTDTQYFGPGTRLTVL.

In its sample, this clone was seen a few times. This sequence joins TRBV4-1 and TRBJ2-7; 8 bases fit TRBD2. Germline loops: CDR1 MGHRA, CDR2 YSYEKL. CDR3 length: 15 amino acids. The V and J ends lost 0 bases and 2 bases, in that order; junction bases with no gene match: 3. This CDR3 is CASSQDERGPYEQYF. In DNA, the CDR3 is TGCGCCAGCAGCCAAGATGAGCGGGGGCCCTACGAGCAGTACTTC.

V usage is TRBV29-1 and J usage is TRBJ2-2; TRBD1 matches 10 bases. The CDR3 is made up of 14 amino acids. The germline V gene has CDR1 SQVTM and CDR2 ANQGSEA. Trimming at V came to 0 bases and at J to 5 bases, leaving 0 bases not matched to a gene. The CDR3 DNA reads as TGCAGCGTTGAAGAGGGACAGGGGACCGGGGAGCTGTTTTTT. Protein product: CSVEEGQGTGELFF.

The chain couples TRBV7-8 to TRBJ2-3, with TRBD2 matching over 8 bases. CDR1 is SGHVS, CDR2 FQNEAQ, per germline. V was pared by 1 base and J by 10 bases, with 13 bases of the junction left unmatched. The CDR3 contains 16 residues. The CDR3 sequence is CASSLEAAGGVVSQYF. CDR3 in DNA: TGTGCCAGCAGCTTAGAGGCGGCGGGGGGTGTGGTGTCGCAGTATTTT.

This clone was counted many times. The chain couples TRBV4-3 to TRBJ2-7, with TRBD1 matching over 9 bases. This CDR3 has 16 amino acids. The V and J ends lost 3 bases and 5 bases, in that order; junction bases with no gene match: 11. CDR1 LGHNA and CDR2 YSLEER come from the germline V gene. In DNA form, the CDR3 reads TGCGCCAGCAGCCAGGCCCCTCCAGGGACAGGGAACGAGCAGTACTTC. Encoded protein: CASSQAPPGTGNEQYF.

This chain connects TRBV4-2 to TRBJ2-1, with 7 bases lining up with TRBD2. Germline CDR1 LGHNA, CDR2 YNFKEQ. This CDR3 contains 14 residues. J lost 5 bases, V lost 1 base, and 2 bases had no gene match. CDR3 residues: CASSQAGGDNEQFF. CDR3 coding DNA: TGTGCCAGCAGCCAAGCGGGAGGTGACAATGAGCAGTTCTTC.

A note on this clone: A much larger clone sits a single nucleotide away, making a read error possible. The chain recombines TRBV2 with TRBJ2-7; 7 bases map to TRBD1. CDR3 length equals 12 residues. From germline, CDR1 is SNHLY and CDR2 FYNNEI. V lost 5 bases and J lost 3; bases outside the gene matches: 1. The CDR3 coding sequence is TGTGCCAGCAGTAGGGACAGCTACGAGCAGTACTTC. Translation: CASSRDSYEQYF.

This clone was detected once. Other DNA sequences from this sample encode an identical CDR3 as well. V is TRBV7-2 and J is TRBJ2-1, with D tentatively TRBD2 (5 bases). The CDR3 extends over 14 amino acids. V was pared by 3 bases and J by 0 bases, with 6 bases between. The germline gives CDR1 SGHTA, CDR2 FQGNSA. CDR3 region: CASSLGSSYNEQFF. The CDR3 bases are TGTGCCAGCAGCTTGGGGAGCTCCTACAATGAGCAGTTCTTC.

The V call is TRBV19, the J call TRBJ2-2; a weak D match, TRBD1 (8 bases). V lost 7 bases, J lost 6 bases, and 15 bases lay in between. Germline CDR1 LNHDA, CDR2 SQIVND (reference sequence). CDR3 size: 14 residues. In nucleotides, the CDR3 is TGTGCCAGTAAGGACAGGGCGGGAGCCGGGGAGCTGTTTTTT. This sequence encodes CASKDRAGAGELFF. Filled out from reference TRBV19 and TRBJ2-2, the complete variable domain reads DGGITQSPKYLFRKEGQNVTLSCEQNLNHDAMYWYRQDPGQGLRLIYYSQIVNDFQKGDIAEGYSVSREKKESFPLTVTSAQKNPTAFYLCASKDRAGAGELFFGEGSRLTVL.

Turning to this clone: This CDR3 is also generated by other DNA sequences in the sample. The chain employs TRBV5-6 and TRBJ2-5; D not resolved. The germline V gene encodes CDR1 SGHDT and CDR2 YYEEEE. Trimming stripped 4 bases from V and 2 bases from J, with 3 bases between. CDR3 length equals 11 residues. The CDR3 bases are TGTGCCAGCAGCCTACAAGAGACCCAGTACTTC. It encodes CASSLQETQYF.

CDR3 nucleotide sequence: TGTGCCAGCAGCCCAACCGGAGCTGATCAGCCCCAGCATTTT. This encodes CASSPTGADQPQHF. The V gene is TRBV6-5, the J gene TRBJ1-5; D uncertain. V shed 6 bases and J shed 5 bases, with 14 bases lying between them. Germline assignment: CDR1 MNHEY and CDR2 SVGAGI. The CDR3 is 14 residues long.

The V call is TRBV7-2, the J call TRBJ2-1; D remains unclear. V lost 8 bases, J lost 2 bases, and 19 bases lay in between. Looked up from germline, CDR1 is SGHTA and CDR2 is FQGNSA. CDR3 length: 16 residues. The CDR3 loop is CASYLSLGSAYNEQFF. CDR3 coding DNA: TGTGCCAGCTACTTATCGCTGGGCAGTGCCTACAATGAGCAGTTCTTC.

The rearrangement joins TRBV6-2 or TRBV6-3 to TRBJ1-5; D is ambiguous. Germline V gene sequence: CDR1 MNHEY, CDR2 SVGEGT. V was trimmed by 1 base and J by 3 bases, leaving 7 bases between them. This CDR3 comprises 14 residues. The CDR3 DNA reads TGTGCCAGCAGTTACTTCGTCCTCAATCAGCCCCAGCATTTT. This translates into CASSYFVLNQPQHF.

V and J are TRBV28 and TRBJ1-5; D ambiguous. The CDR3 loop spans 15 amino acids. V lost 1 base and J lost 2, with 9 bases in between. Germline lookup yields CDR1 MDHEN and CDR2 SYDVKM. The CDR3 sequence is CASSLLRVRNQPQHF. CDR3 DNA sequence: TGTGCCAGCAGTTTATTGCGAGTACGCAATCAGCCCCAGCATTTT.

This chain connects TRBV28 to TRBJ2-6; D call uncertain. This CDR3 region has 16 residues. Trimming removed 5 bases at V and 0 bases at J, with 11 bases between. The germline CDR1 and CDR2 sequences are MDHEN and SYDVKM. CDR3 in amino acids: CASSPFWHSGANVLTF. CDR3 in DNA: TGTGCCAGCAGTCCTTTTTGGCACTCTGGGGCCAACGTCCTGACTTTC.

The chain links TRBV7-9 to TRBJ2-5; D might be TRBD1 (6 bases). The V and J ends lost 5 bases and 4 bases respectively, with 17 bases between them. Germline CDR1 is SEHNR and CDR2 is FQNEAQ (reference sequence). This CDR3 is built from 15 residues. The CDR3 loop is CASSKTGTKGETQYF. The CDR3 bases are TGTGCCAGCAGCAAAACCGGGACAAAGGGAGAGACCCAGTACTTC.

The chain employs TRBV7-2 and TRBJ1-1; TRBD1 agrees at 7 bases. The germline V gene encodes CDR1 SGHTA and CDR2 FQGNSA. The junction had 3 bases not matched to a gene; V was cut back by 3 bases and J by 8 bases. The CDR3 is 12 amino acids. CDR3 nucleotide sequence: TGTGCCAGCAGCTTCAGGGGGGCCGAAGCTTTCTTT. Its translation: CASSFRGAEAFF.

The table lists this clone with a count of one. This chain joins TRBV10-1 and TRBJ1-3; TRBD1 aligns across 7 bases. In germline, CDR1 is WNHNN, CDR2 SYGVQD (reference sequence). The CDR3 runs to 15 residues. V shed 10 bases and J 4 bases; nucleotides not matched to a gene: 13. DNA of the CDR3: TGCGCCACCTACTGTCGACAGGGACGGGGAAACACCATATATTTT. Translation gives CATYCRQGRGNTIYF.

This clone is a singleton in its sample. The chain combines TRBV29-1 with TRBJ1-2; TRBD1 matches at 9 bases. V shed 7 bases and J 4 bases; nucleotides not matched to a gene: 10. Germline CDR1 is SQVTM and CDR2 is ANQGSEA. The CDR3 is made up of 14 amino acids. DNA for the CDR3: TGCAGCGCCCCCGAGGGACAGGGACGCTATGGCTACACCTTC. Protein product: CSAPEGQGRYGYTF.

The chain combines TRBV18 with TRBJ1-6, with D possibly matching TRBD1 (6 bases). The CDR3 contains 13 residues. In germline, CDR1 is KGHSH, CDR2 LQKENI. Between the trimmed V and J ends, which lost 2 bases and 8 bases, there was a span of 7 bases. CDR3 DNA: TGTGCCAGCTCACCAAACAGGGATTCACCCCTCCACTTT. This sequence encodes CASSPNRDSPLHF.